Listed here is a single TCR beta chain. The sample is drawn from a study of CD8+CD57+ T cells in acquired aplastic anemia. Study at large: Sorted CD4+ and CD8+ cell DNA averaged around 3.5 ug.

The length of the CDR3 is 14 residues. CDR1 is SGHVS, CDR2 FQNEAQ, per germline. The V end was cut by 8 bases, the J end by 0 bases, with 12 bases between. Profiling that covered TCR beta VDJ and CDR3 relied on genomic DNA as its template. TCRdb reanalysed the reads using MiXCR and keeps one entry per CDR3 protein. Of some 220,000 distinct CDR3 sequences in the sample, 34% were seen once. The source is a human donor in good health, serving as a control. Sequenced sample: sorted CD4+, CD8+, or CD8+CD57+ T cells (not recorded which) from PBMCs. This chain uses TRBV7-8 with TRBJ2-3; weak D call: TRBD1 (5 bases). The DNA for the CDR3 is TGTGCCAGCTCACCGGCAGGGAGCACAGATACGCAGTATTTT. Its protein product is CASSPAGSTDTQYF. The complete variable domain, with remaining parts taken from reference TRBV7-8 and TRBJ2-3, reads GAGVSQSPRYKVAKRGQDVALRCDPISGHVSLFWYQQALGQGPEFLTYFQNEAQLDKSGLPSDRFFAERPEGSVSTLKIQRTQQEDSAVYLCASSPAGSTDTQYFGPGTRLTVL.